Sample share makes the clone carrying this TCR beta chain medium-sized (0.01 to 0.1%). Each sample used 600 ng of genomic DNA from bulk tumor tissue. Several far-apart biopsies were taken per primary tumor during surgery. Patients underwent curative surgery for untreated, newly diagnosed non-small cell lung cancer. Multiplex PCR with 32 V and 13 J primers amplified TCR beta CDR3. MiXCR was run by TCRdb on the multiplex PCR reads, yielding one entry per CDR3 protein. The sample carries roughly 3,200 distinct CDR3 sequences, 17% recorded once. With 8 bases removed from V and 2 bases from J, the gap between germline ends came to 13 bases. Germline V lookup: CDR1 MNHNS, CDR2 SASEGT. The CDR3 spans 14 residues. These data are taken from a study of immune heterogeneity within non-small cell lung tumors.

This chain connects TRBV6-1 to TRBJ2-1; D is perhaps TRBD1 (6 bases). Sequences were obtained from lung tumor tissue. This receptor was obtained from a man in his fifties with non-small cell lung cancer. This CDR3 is CASWGRATYNEQFF. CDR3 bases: TGTGCCAGCTGGGGGCGTGCCACCTACAATGAGCAGTTCTTC.